This entry lists 10 T cell receptor beta chains sequenced from one sample in a study of blood T cell repertoires in COVID-19 (TCRdb year 2020). The library was built by means of the immunoSEQ multiplex PCR assay. The table comes from immuneACCESS by way of TCRdb, which keeps in-frame sequences with V and J called. Part of the clones is missing from these tables; in studies checked, under half for an unresolved V gene and the rest for unknown reasons. Present in this sample are 150,000 to 200,000 clones, 86% of which were seen just once. The ten most abundant clones make up 20% to 25% of the sample. The sequencing sample was made of peripheral blood. The receptors stem from a man in his 70s with active or convalescent COVID-19.

V is TRBV4-1 and J is TRBJ2-2; TRBD2 matches 8 bases. Trimming removed 3 bases from V and 5 bases from J; junction bases left unmatched: 17. CDR1 is MGHRA and CDR2 is YSYEKL in the germline V gene. The CDR3 sequence is 19 residues long. In nucleotides, the CDR3 is TGCGCCAGCAGCCATCCCTCCGGGAGGGGCGGTATGAGGACCGGGGAGCTGTTTTTT. Protein: CASSHPSGRGGMRTGELFF.

The chain recombines TRBV12-3 or TRBV12-4 with TRBJ2-1; the D gene is possibly TRBD2 (6 bases). V lost 5 bases, J lost 14 bases, and 13 bases lay in between. The CDR3 runs to 11 residues. In DNA form, the CDR3 reads TGTGCCAGCAGTGAGGCGGGGCCCAAGTTCTTC. It specifies CASSEAGPKFF.

V gene TRBV30 combines with J gene TRBJ2-2; D is perhaps TRBD1 (6 bases). The CDR3 is made up of 14 amino acids. Trimming shortened V by 3 bases and J by 4 bases, and 12 bases separated the two germline ends. Germline CDR1 reads GTSNPN; CDR2 reads SVGIG (reference sequence). CDR3 sequence reads: CAWRSGATTGELFF. CDR3 nucleotides: TGTGCCTGGAGGTCAGGGGCAACCACCGGGGAGCTGTTTTTT.

The J gene is TRBJ2-7, the V gene TRBV29-1; TRBD1 agrees at 9 bases. The CDR3 sequence is 15 residues long. Germline loops: CDR1 SQVTM, CDR2 ANQGSEA. After removal of 4 bases from V and 7 bases from J, the junction contained 14 bases not matched to a gene. CDR3 in amino acids: CSVALGTGYSGEQYF. CDR3 DNA sequence: TGCAGCGTTGCCTTAGGGACAGGGTACTCGGGGGAGCAGTACTTC.

The rearrangement links TRBV5-6 to TRBJ2-7; D is unresolved. Germline V lookup: CDR1 SGHDT, CDR2 YYEEEE. The ends were cut back, 7 bases at V and 2 bases at J, with 4 bases in the middle. This CDR3 spans 10 amino acids. As DNA, the CDR3 is TGTGCCAGCCGGGCCTACGAGCAGTACTTC. It encodes CASRAYEQYF.

The rearrangement joins TRBV5-1 to TRBJ2-7, with D possibly being TRBD1 (7 bases). There are 15 residues in the CDR3. Germline V gives CDR1 SGHRS, CDR2 YFSETQ. V was pared by 5 bases and J by 7 bases, with 22 bases between. Here the CDR3 reads CASSVVAGQSFEQYF. The DNA of the CDR3 is TGCGCCAGCAGTGTAGTGGCGGGACAGTCCTTTGAGCAGTACTTC.

This sequence joins TRBV28 and TRBJ2-7; D is perhaps TRBD1 (5 bases). The CDR3 has 15 residues. Germline V CDR1 and CDR2: MDHEN, SYDVKM. V was clipped by 6 bases and J by 4 bases, with 19 bases between them. As DNA, the CDR3 is TGTGCCAGCAGCTTTATAAGTCAGGGAAGGTACGAGCAGTACTTC. It translates to CASSFISQGRYEQYF.

This clone was counted once. This chain links TRBV4-3 with TRBJ2-3; 7 bases align to TRBD2. The length of the CDR3 is 15 residues. The ends lost 5 bases at V and 1 base at J; junction bases unmatched: 6. Germline V gives CDR1 LGHNA, CDR2 YSLEER. Here the CDR3 reads CASSVGGEGTDTQYF. In nucleotides, the CDR3 is TGCGCCAGCAGCGTTGGGGGGGAGGGCACAGATACGCAGTATTTT.

V gene TRBV9 combines with J gene TRBJ1-3; perhaps TRBD1 as D (5 bases). Germline V gene data show CDR1 as SGDLS and CDR2 as YYNGEE. Trimming cost V 3 bases and J 7 bases, with 14 bases left between them. The CDR3 contains 14 residues. The CDR3: CASSETAILNTIYF. CDR3 nucleotides: TGTGCCAGCAGCGAGACAGCAATTTTGAACACCATATATTTT.

This chain links TRBV5-1 with TRBJ1-1; weak D call: TRBD1 (5 bases). Trimming took off 0 bases at V and 5 bases at J, with 11 bases between the two ends. CDR1 is SGHRS and CDR2 is YFSETQ in the germline V gene. The CDR3 contains 14 residues. The CDR3 DNA reads TGCGCCAGCAGCTTGGACGGGGGTGGGACTGAAGCTTTCTTT. Its protein product is CASSLDGGGTEAFF. Variable domain in full (rest from reference TRBV5-1 and TRBJ1-1): KAGVTQTPRYLIKTRGQQVTLSCSPISGHRSVSWYQQTPGQGLQFLFEYFSETQRNKGNFPGRFSGRQFSNSRSEMNVSTLELGDSALYLCASSLDGGGTEAFFGQGTRLTVV.